The rows below give T cell receptor beta chains drawn from one sample of a study of Graves' ophthalmopathy and Graves' hyperthyroidism. Using its own MiXCR run on the multiplex PCR reads, TCRdb lists one record per CDR3 protein. The data show approximately 700,000 distinct CDR3 sequences, about two fifths seen once. Sequencing was done on a sample of peripheral blood. These receptors were taken from an adult man with Graves' ophthalmopathy. CDR3s include the opening cysteine and the closing phenylalanine or tryptophan. A D gene is named only where the DNA matches it firmly. Size tells how often a clone was seen (once, few, many) or the class of an expanded clone, and some rows leave it out.

clone size	D gene	V gene	J gene	CDR3 protein	CDR3 DNA
-	-	TRBV7-9	TRBJ1-3	CASSPPGGSSGNTIYF	TGTGCCAGCAGCCCACCGGGAGGGTCATCTGGAAACACCATATATTTT
many	-	TRBV7-9	TRBJ1-1	CASSNTEAFF	TGTGCCAGCTCGAACACTGAAGCTTTCTTT
-	TRBD2	TRBV9	TRBJ2-1	CASRLAGGNEQFF	TGCGCCAGCAGGTTAGCGGGAGGCAATGAGCAGTTCTTC
-	TRBD1	TRBV7-6	TRBJ2-6	CASSSSGARGMNTEAF	TGTGCCAGCAGCTCTAGTGGGGCCAGGGGGATGAACACTGAAGCTTTC
few	TRBD1	TRBV19	TRBJ2-7	CASSIDSTGTGSNEQYF	TGTGCCAGTAGTATAGATTCTACCGGGACAGGGTCGAACGAGCAGTACTTC
-	-	TRBV19	TRBJ2-7	CASSRPPPLFYEQYF	TGTGCCAGTAGTCGGCCGCCGCCGCTTTTCTACGAGCAGTACTTC
-	-	TRBV30	TRBJ1-5	CAWSGRGNQPQHF	TGTGCCTGGAGTGGACGGGGCAATCAGCCCCAGCATTTT
many	TRBD1	TRBV20-1	TRBJ1-2	CSARDRGTGGGYTF	TGCAGTGCTAGAGATCGCGGGACAGGGGGTGGCTACACCTTC
many	-	TRBV12-3/TRBV12-4	TRBJ1-1	CASSPQLHMNTEAFF	TGTGCCAGCAGTCCACAACTCCACATGAACACTGAAGCTTTCTTT
-	TRBD1	TRBV9	TRBJ2-2	CASSHGQGRVGELFF	TGTGCCAGCAGTCACGGACAGGGAAGGGTCGGGGAGCTGTTTTTT